This T cell receptor beta chain was captured by sequencing in a study of regulatory T cells in long-lasting Graves disease. Whole-study findings and limits: Persistent patients had a count of shared public clonotypes (approximately 2,700) that exceeded that of new patients (about 970).

The authors built TCR beta libraries using iRepertoire HTBI primers and Arm-PCR of CDR3 regions. TCRdb recomputed calls from the multiplex PCR reads with MiXCR, one row per CDR3 protein. In the table there are hundreds of thousands of distinct CDR3 sequences, approximately 15% of which are singletons. This clonotype has ten or more counts. The antigen is not known. Between the trimmed V and J ends, which lost 0 bases and 3 bases, there was a span of 9 bases. The V gene's germline CDR1 is SGDLS and CDR2 YYNGEE. CDR3 length: 14 residues. Time point denoted: newly diagnosed GD, antithyroid drugs for less than 3 months. PBMC RNA served as the TCR library source. These data also featured in a second study, about T cells in Graves' hyperthyroidism and ophthalmopathy. That paper adds: Newly diagnosed patients aged 18 to 65 had hyperthyroidism of under 2 months' duration. During a first-round RT-PCR of the TCR CDR3, the HTBI primer set was used.

The specimen comprised peripheral blood mononuclear cells (PBMCs), sampled at new diagnosis, from a patient treated with antithyroid drugs. This rearrangement joins TRBV9 to TRBJ1-2; D unresolved. This clonotype originated in a woman in her twenties or thirties with Graves disease. The CDR3 nucleotides are TGTGCCAGCAGCGTAGCACTCCAGGACTATGGCTACACCTTC. Translated: CASSVALQDYGYTF.